This T cell receptor (beta chain) was captured by sequencing in a study of blood T cell repertoires in COVID-19 (dated by TCRdb to about 2020). For the study in its entirety: Collaborator samples came from the United States, Italy and Spain and covered acute and convalescent phases of COVID-19. The material from the prospective study consisted of cDNA or gDNA derived from T cells, B-cell-depleted T cells, or PBMCs. Subjects who had been exposed to COVID-19, were actively infected with it, or had recovered from it provided the deeply sampled blood TCRbeta repertoires that made up the dataset. The repertoires were made available in a free public database intended to serve as a resource for research on the immune response to SARS-CoV-2. The samples were drawn from two sources: the first 160 participants of the ongoing ImmuneRACE study, and fewer than 1,500 subjects contributed by 6 global collaborators. The sample metadata nearly always contained a de-identified subject ID, COVID-19 status, age in years and sex. Where available, HLA class I and class II types were taken from metadata supplied by the sample provider and were not determined by assay-based typing.

In the case of this clone: The target of this receptor is not known. No quality values exist for individual bases; no much larger clone is one base distant.

The collaborating institutions used their own protocols to collect whole blood in K2EDTA tubes. For TCRbeta analysis, collaborator samples were shipped as frozen whole blood, as isolated PBMCs, or as DNA extracted from either sample type. What the authors observed across the whole study: Clinical and demographic metadata were provided uncurated, with the amount varying by source and participant.

The CDR3, from cysteine to phenylalanine, totals 15 residues. Solely the CDR3 DNA is kept, with 45 bases framed from the first base. From a lookup of the germline V gene (reference sequence), CDR1 and CDR2 are SGHAT and FQDESV. V and J are truncated by 5 bases and 12 bases respectively, leaving an intervening sequence of 23 bases. TCRbeta CDR3 regions were amplified from genomic DNA by means of the immunoSEQ Assay, a bias-controlled multiplex PCR. Processing in the source paper ran as follows. The number of nucleated cells in each sample was estimated from the amplification of reference gene primers within the assay. Sequence reads were collapsed and filtered to measure the absolute abundance of every unique TCRbeta CDR3 rearrangement. Productive Simpson clonality was computed per sample as the square root of Simpson's diversity index over productive rearrangements. TCRdb holds this immuneACCESS table with in-frame rearrangements only. Some clones are missing; in checked studies, unresolved V genes explain under half, and the rest has no known cause. V and J calls and clone size are those listed in that table; D and trimming were worked out from the DNA. In all, the sample holds 100,000 to 120,000 clones, and approximately 85% of those were seen once. Clones ranked in the top ten supply approximately 16% of the sample.

The sequenced material came from peripheral blood. The chain was built from TRBV11-1 and TRBJ2-1; perhaps TRBD2 is the D gene, with 6 bases matching. The receptor's source is a woman aged 60-75 years with acute or convalescent COVID-19. The DNA sequence reads TGTGCCAGCAGCCCCCACGGAGGGCGTCGTCCAGGGCAGTTCTTC. Its protein is CASSPHGGRRPGQFF.